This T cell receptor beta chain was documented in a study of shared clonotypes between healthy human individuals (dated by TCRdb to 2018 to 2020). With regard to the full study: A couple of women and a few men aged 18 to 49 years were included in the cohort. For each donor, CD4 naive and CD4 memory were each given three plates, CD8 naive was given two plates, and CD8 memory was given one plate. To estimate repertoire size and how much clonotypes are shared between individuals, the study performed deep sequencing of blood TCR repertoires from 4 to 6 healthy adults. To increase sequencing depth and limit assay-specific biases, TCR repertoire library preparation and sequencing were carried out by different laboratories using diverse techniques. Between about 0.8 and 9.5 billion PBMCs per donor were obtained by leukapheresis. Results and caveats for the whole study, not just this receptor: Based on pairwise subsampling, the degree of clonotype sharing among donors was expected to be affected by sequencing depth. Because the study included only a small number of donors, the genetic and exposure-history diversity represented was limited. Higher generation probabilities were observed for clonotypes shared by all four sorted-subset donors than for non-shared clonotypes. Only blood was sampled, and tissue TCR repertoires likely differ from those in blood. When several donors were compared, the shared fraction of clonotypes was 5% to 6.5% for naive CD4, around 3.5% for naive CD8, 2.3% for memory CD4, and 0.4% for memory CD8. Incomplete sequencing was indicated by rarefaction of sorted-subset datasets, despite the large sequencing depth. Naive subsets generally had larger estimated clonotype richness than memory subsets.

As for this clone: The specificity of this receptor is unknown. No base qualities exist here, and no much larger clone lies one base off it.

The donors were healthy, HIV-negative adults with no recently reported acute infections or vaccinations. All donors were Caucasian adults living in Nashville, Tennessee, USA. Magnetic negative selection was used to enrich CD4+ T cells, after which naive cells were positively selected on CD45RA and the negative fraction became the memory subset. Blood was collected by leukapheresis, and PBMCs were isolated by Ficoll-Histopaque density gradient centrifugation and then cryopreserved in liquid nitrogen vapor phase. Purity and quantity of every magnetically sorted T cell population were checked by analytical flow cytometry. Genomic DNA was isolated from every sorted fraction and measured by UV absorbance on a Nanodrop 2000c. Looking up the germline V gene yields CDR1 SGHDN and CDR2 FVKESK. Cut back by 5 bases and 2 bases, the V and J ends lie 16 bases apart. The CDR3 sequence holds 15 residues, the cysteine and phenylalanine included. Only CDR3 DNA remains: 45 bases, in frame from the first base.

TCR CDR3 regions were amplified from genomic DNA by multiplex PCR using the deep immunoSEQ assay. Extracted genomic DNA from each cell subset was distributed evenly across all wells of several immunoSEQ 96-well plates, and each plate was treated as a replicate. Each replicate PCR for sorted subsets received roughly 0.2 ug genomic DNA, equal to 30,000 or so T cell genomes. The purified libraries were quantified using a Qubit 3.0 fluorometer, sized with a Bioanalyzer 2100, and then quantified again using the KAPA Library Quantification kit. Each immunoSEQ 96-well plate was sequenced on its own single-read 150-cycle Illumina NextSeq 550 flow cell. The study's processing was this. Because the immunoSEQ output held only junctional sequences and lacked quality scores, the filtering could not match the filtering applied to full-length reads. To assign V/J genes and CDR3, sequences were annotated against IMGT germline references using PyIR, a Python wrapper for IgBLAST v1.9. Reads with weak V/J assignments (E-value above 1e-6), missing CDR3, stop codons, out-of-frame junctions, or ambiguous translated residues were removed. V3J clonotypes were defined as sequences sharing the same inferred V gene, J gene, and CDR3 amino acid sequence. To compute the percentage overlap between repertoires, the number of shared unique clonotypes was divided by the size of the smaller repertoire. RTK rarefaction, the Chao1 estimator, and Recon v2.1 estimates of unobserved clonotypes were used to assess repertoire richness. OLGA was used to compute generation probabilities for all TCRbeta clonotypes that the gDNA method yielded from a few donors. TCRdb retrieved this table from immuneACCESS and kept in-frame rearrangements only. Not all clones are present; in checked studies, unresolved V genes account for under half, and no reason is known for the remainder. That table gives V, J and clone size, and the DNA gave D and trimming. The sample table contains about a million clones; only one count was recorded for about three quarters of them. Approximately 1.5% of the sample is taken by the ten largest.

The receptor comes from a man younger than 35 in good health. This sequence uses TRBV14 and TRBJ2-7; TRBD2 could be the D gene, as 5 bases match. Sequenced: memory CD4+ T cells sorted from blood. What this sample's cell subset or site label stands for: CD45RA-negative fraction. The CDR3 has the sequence CASSTPFRGAYEQYF. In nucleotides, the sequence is TGTGCCAGCAGCACGCCCTTCCGGGGAGCCTACGAGCAGTACTTC.